Below are 28 T cell receptor beta chains sequenced from a single sample in a study of T cell repertoires in cytomegalovirus infection. TCRdb re-called the reads through MiXCR, storing one row per CDR3 protein. The data show just under 300,000 distinct CDR3 sequences, about 9.1% seen once. Sequenced: PBMCs. The origin of the receptors is a human donor in good health (CMV status not recorded). Some clones in this sample may be carry-over from other donors' samples.

This clonotype was counted ten times or more. The chain carries TRBV6-2 or TRBV6-3 and TRBJ2-7; D gene uncertain. Germline V lookup: CDR1 MNHEY, CDR2 SVGEGT. The CDR3 sequence is 15 residues long. V was shortened by 0 bases and J by 3 bases, with 12 bases between the two germline ends. CDR3 sequence: CASSYSMNYIYEQYV. The CDR3 DNA sequence: TGTGCCAGCAGTTACTCGATGAACTACATCTACGAGCAGTACGTC.

This clonotype was counted ten times or more. The CDR3 is CASSPIAASDTQYF. DNA for the CDR3: TGTGCCAGCAGCCCCATCGCAGCCTCAGATACGCAGTATTTT. The J gene is TRBJ2-3, the V gene TRBV6-6; D is unclear. This CDR3 has 14 amino acids. The V end lost 6 bases, the J end lost 4 bases, and 14 bases lay between the germline ends. The germline CDR1 and CDR2 sequences are MNHNY and SVGAGI (reference sequence).

This clonotype was recorded at least ten times. This sequence joins TRBV19 and TRBJ2-7, with D possibly TRBD1 on 6 matching bases. V lost 2 bases and J 7 bases, leaving 9 bases between the germline ends. Germline CDR1 is LNHDA and CDR2 is SQIVND (reference sequence). The length of the CDR3 is 12 residues. CDR3: CASSISQGEQYF. CDR3 DNA: TGTGCCAGTAGTATAAGTCAGGGGGAGCAGTACTTC.

In its sample, this clonotype was seen many times. V is TRBV4-1 and J is TRBJ1-2; D may be TRBD1 (6 bases). The V and J ends lost 3 bases and 2 bases respectively, with 13 bases between them. Germline loops: CDR1 MGHRA, CDR2 YSYEKL. The CDR3 has 15 amino acids. The CDR3 bases are TGCGCCAGCAGCCAGGGCGATACAGGGAACTATGGCTACACCTTC. Translation gives CASSQGDTGNYGYTF.

This clonotype was counted many times. The V call is TRBV28, the J call TRBJ2-5; D remains ambiguous. The CDR3 is 15 amino acids. Germline lookup yields CDR1 MDHEN and CDR2 SYDVKM. The germline V and J ends were trimmed by 3 bases and 0 bases, with 11 bases remaining between them. CDR3 region: CASSFTGNYQETQYF. The CDR3 nucleotides read TGTGCCAGCAGTTTTACTGGGAACTACCAAGAGACCCAGTACTTC.

The chain's CDR3 is CASSPSTGGGETQYF. In nucleotides, the CDR3 is TGTGCCAGCAGCCCCTCGACAGGGGGCGGCGAGACCCAGTACTTC. The genes are TRBV5-4 and TRBJ2-5; 10 nucleotides line up with TRBD1. This CDR3 is built from 15 residues. V lost 4 bases and J lost 5; bases outside the gene matches: 8. Germline CDR1 and CDR2: SGHNT and YYREEE (reference sequence).

V is TRBV6-2 or TRBV6-3 and J is TRBJ2-2; 7 nucleotides agree with TRBD1. V shed 7 bases and J 4 bases; nucleotides not matched to a gene: 9. Germline assignment: CDR1 MNHEY and CDR2 SVGEGT. The CDR3 length is 15 residues. CDR3 in amino acids: CASTPGQSGTGELFF. CDR3 nucleotide sequence: TGTGCCAGCACCCCGGGACAGTCTGGCACCGGGGAGCTGTTTTTT.

Comments on this clonotype: A much larger clone lies a single base off, so this may be a read error. The V call is TRBV28, the J call TRBJ1-1; D not resolved. Germline-derived CDR1 and CDR2 are MDHEN and SYDVKM. There are 15 residues in the CDR3. CDR3 sequence: CVSSLVQTMNTEAFF. The CDR3, as DNA: TGTGTCAGCAGTTTGGTACAGACCATGAACACTGAAGCTTTCTTT.

On this clonotype: A read error may explain this, as a much larger clone is one base away. This sequence joins TRBV20-1 and TRBJ2-7; D perhaps matches TRBD2 (6 bases). CDR3 length equals 12 residues. Germline V gene sequence: CDR1 DFQATT, CDR2 SNEGSKA (reference sequence). Trimming pared 6 bases from V and 5 bases from J, leaving 14 bases between. Here the CDR3 DNA reads TGCAGTGCAGTCAACTCGGGGGACGAGCAGTACTTC. Translated: CSAVNSGDEQYF.

The chain combines TRBV14 with TRBJ1-6; D call uncertain. The CDR3 sequence is 15 residues long. Germline-derived CDR1 and CDR2 are SGHDN and FVKESK. The ends were cut back, 4 bases at V and 6 bases at J, with 13 bases in the middle. DNA for the CDR3: TGTGCCAGCAGCCCTTCGGGAGCGAGTAATTCACCCCTCCACTTT. Its protein product is CASSPSGASNSPLHF.

This clonotype was counted at least ten times. V usage is TRBV7-2 and J usage is TRBJ2-5; 7 bases match TRBD2. The CDR3 covers 13 residues. Germline-derived CDR1 and CDR2 are SGHTA and FQGNSA. Germline trimming cut 6 bases from V and 1 base from J; bases unmatched to any gene: 2. For the CDR3, the DNA is TGTGCCAGCAGGGGCGGGGGCCAAGAGACCCAGTACTTC. Translated: CASRGGGQETQYF.

The count of this clonotype is one. V gene TRBV20-1 combines with J gene TRBJ1-2; no firm D call. The CDR3 runs to 12 residues. The V end lost 5 bases, the J end lost 4 bases, and 11 bases lay between the germline ends. Germline values: CDR1 DFQATT, CDR2 SNEGSKA (reference sequence). CDR3 coding DNA: TGCAGTGCTGGGAAGGGAAGCTATGGCTACACCTTC. It specifies CSAGKGSYGYTF.

In this sample, this clonotype turned up a few times. The chain couples TRBV20-1 to TRBJ1-1; D might be TRBD1 (6 bases). The CDR3 loop spans 13 amino acids. The germline CDR1 and CDR2 sequences are DFQATT and SNEGSKA (reference sequence). V was shortened by 4 bases and J by 3 bases, with 12 bases between the two germline ends. The CDR3 loop is CSAITGRDTEAFF. CDR3 sequence (DNA): TGCAGTGCTATTACAGGGAGGGACACTGAAGCTTTCTTT.

The chain has TRBV4-1 and TRBJ2-1; maybe TRBD1 (5 bases). V dropped 1 base and J dropped 4 bases, with 14 bases sitting between them. CDR1 and CDR2 (germline): MGHRA, YSYEKL. The CDR3 is made up of 16 amino acids. CDR3 loop: CASSQVQGARYNEQFF. CDR3 DNA: TGCGCCAGCAGCCAAGTTCAAGGGGCCCGGTACAATGAGCAGTTCTTC.

The sample holds many counts of this clonotype. CDR3 bases: TGTGCCAGCAGCCCCCGTTGGGGGCGCAAACAAGAGACCCAGTACTTC. This translates into CASSPRWGRKQETQYF. V and J are TRBV7-2 and TRBJ2-5; D may be TRBD1 (6 bases). V was shortened by 5 bases and J by 2 bases, with 18 bases between the two germline ends. CDR1 is SGHTA and CDR2 is FQGNSA in the germline V gene. The CDR3 spans 16 residues.

This clonotype was observed many times. The chain employs TRBV29-1 and TRBJ2-5, with TRBD2 as a possible D gene (6 bases). Germline V lookup: CDR1 SQVTM, CDR2 ANQGSEA. Trimming removed 4 bases at V and 4 bases at J, with 13 bases between. The CDR3 totals 13 residues. This CDR3 reads CSVVRGKGETQYF. CDR3 DNA sequence: TGCAGCGTTGTTCGGGGGAAAGGAGAGACCCAGTACTTC.

The chain employs TRBV2 and TRBJ2-5; D might be TRBD2 (7 bases). Germline CDR1 reads SNHLY; CDR2 reads FYNNEI. The CDR3 is 14 residues long. V lost 7 bases and J lost 1, with 13 bases in between. CDR3 residues: CASNRGGRQETQYF. The CDR3, as DNA: TGTGCCAGCAATAGGGGGGGCCGCCAAGAGACCCAGTACTTC.

The CDR3 nucleotides read TGTGCCAGCAGCTTAAGTGACACCGGGGAGCTGTTTTTT. Protein: CASSLSDTGELFF. This rearrangement joins TRBV7-9 to TRBJ2-2; no firm D call. The V and J ends lost 2 bases and 3 bases respectively, with 4 bases between them. Germline assignment: CDR1 SEHNR and CDR2 FQNEAQ (reference sequence). The CDR3 has 13 residues. Combining the CDR3 with reference TRBV7-9 and TRBJ2-2 gives the whole variable domain DTGVSQNPRHKITKRGQNVTFRCDPISEHNRLYWYRQTLGQGPEFLTYFQNEAQLEKSRLLSDRFSAERPKGSFSTLEIQRTEQGDSAMYLCASSLSDTGELFFGEGSRLTVL.

This clonotype turned up a few times. The chain combines TRBV2 with TRBJ2-4, with 12 bases matching TRBD1. CDR3 length equals 17 residues. Germline loops: CDR1 SNHLY, CDR2 FYNNEI. J gave up 0 bases and V 6 bases, and 6 bases lay outside the gene matches. As DNA, the CDR3 is TGTGCCAGCAGCGGGACAGGGGGCGGAATAGCCAAAAACATTCAGTACTTC. Amino acid sequence: CASSGTGGGIAKNIQYF.

This clonotype was recorded many times. CDR3 sequence (DNA): TGTGCCAGCAGTATACCCCGAGGGGCCCTGAACACTGAAGCTTTCTTT. This gives the protein CASSIPRGALNTEAFF. The V call is TRBV28, the J call TRBJ1-1; tentative D call: TRBD1 (5 bases). The germline gives CDR1 MDHEN, CDR2 SYDVKM. The CDR3 runs 16 residues. V was shortened by 5 bases and J by 0 bases, with 16 bases between the two germline ends.

J is TRBJ2-6 and V is TRBV12-3 or TRBV12-4; D ambiguous. V was cut by 0 bases and J by 0 bases, with 9 bases left in between. CDR3 length: 17 amino acids. The CDR3 sequence is CASSLALILSGANVLTF. The CDR3, as DNA: TGTGCCAGCAGTTTAGCCCTTATCCTCTCTGGGGCCAACGTCCTGACTTTC.

In this sample, this clonotype turned up many times. The chain is built from TRBV19 and TRBJ2-4, with D possibly matching TRBD1 (7 bases). V lost 5 bases, J lost 4 bases, and 15 bases lay in between. CDR3 length: 15 residues. Germline V gene data show CDR1 as LNHDA and CDR2 as SQIVND (reference sequence). This CDR3 reads CASSDRGTVKNIQYF. CDR3 nucleotide sequence: TGTGCCAGTAGTGACCGCGGGACAGTAAAAAACATTCAGTACTTC.

This clonotype occurred many times. V usage is TRBV7-8 and J usage is TRBJ2-1, with unresolved D. V was shortened by 2 bases and J by 5 bases, with 19 bases between the two germline ends. Germline V gives CDR1 SGHVS, CDR2 FQNEAQ. The CDR3 extends over 17 amino acids. CDR3 nucleotide sequence: TGTGCCAGCAGCTTAAACCCCTCGGTATCGGGTCACAATGAGCAGTTCTTC. Protein sequence: CASSLNPSVSGHNEQFF.

This clonotype was counted many times. This sequence joins TRBV7-8 and TRBJ1-1; no firm D call. V lost 0 bases and J 1 base, leaving 6 bases between the germline ends. This CDR3 is 14 amino acids long. From germline, CDR1 is SGHVS and CDR2 FQNEAQ. The CDR3 loop reads CASSLAPKNTEAFF. The CDR3 nucleotides are TGTGCCAGCAGCTTAGCCCCGAAGAACACTGAAGCTTTCTTT.

Ten or more counts support this clonotype. The chain links TRBV20-1 to TRBJ1-1, with no clear D. The length of the CDR3 is 12 residues. Germline V gene sequence: CDR1 DFQATT, CDR2 SNEGSKA (reference sequence). The V gene lost 0 bases and the J gene lost 5 bases, with 7 bases spanning the gap. The CDR3 coding sequence is TGCAGTGCTAGAGAAGCGGGAACTGAAGCTTTCTTT. The encoded protein is CSAREAGTEAFF.

In its sample, this clonotype was seen many times. V is TRBV28 and J is TRBJ1-2; D uncertain. CDR3 length: 12 residues. The germline V gene has CDR1 MDHEN and CDR2 SYDVKM. V was shortened by 5 bases and J by 2 bases, with 6 bases between the two germline ends. CDR3 sequence: CASSVGNYGYTF. CDR3 coding DNA: TGTGCCAGCAGTGTGGGCAACTATGGCTACACCTTC.

A few counts support this clonotype. This sequence joins TRBV4-2 and TRBJ2-1; TRBD2 matches at 8 bases. Germline V gene lookup returns CDR1 LGHNA and CDR2 YNFKEQ. This CDR3 has 17 amino acids. V gave up 0 bases and J gave up 2 bases; unmatched junction bases: 6. For the CDR3, the DNA is TGTGCCAGCAGCCAAGATTTGAGCGGGGGCGCCTACAATGAGCAGTTCTTC. Its translation: CASSQDLSGGAYNEQFF.

In its sample, this clonotype was seen many times. The chain has TRBV20-1 and TRBJ2-7, with 8 bases that match TRBD2. The CDR3 spans 14 residues. Germline CDR1 reads DFQATT; CDR2 reads SNEGSKA (reference sequence). Trimming took 4 bases from V and 5 from J; bases not matched to a gene: 10. The CDR3 is CSANFQGLENEQYF. CDR3 nucleotides: TGCAGTGCTAACTTCCAGGGACTAGAAAACGAGCAGTACTTC.